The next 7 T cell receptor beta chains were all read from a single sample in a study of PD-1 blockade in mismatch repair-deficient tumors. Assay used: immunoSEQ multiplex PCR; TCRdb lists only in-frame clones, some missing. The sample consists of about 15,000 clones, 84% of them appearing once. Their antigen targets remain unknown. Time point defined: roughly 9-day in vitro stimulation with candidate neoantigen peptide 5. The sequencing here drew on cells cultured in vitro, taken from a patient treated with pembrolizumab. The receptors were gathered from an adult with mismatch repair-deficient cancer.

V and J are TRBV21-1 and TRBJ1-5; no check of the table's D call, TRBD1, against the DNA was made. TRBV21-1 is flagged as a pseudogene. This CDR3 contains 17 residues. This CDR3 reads CASSKESQGWSNQPQHF. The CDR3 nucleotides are TGTGCCAGCAGCAAAGAATCGCAGGGCTGGAGCAATCAGCCCCAGCATTTT.

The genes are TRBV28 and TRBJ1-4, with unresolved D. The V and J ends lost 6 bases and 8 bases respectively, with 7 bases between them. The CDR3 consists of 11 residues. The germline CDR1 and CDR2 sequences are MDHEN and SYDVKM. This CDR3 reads CASRGGEKLFF. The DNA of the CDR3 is TGTGCCAGCAGGGGTGGAGAAAAACTGTTTTTT. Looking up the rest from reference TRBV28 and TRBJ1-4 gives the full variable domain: DVKVTQSSRYLVKRTGEKVFLECVQDMDHENMFWYRQDPGLGLRLIYFSYDVKMKEKGDIPEGYSVSREKKERFSLILESASTNQTSMYLCASRGGEKLFFGSGTQLSVL.

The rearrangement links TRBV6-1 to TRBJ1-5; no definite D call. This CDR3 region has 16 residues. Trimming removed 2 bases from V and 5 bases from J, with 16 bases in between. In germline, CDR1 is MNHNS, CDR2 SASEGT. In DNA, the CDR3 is TGTGCCAGCAGTGAACAGACGGGGTATGGTGATCAGCCCCAGCATTTT. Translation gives CASSEQTGYGDQPQHF.

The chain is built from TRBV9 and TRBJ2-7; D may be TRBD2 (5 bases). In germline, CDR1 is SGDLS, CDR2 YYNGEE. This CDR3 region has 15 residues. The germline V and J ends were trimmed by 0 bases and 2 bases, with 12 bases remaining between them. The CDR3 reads CASSVGYDYTYEQYF. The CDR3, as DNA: TGTGCCAGCAGCGTAGGGTACGACTACACCTACGAGCAGTACTTC.

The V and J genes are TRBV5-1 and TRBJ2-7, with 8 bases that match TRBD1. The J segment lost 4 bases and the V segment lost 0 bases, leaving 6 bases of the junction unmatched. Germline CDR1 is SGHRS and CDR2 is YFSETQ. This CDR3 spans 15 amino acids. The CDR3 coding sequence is TGCGCCAGCAGCTTGGTTGCGGGACAGGAGTACGAGCAGTACTTC. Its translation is CASSLVAGQEYEQYF.

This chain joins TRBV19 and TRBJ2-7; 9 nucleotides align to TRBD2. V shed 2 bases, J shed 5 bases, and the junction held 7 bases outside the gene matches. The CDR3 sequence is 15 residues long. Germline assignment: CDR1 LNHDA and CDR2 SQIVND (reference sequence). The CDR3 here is CASSITREGHDEQYF. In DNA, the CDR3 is TGTGCCAGTAGTATAACGCGGGAGGGCCACGACGAGCAGTACTTC.

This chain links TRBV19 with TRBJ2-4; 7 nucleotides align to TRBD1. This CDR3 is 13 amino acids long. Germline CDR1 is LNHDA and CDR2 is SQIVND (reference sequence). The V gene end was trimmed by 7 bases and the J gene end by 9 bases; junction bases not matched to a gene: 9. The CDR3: CASTPDREGIQYF. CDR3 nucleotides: TGTGCCAGTACCCCCGACAGGGAAGGCATTCAGTACTTC. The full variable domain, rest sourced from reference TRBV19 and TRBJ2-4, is DGGITQSPKYLFRKEGQNVTLSCEQNLNHDAMYWYRQDPGQGLRLIYYSQIVNDFQKGDIAEGYSVSREKKESFPLTVTSAQKNPTAFYLCASTPDREGIQYFGAGTRLSVL.